Detailed here is one T cell receptor beta chain. Antigen: not known. The use of a sample-barcoded 5' primer and a J-beta primer mix characterized a second PCR of roughly 7 to 11 cycles. TCRdb processed the 5' RACE reads anew with MiXCR; each CDR3 protein has one entry. The data contain around 1,000,000 distinct CDR3 sequences, roughly a quarter of them seen just once; the ten biggest clones take up 0.65% to 0.95%. These data belong to a study of blood T cells in healthy people across ages. Findings of the study overall: In these data, TCR beta diversity tracked strongly with naive T cell percentage.

The CDR3 is 10 amino acids. Trimming stripped 4 bases from V and 5 bases from J, with 4 bases between. Germline V gene sequence: CDR1 SQVTM, CDR2 ANQGSEA. These data are also associated with another study on T cells of mothers and their children. Turning to that study: Using around 1.5 ug per 15 ul, all extracted RNA underwent cDNA synthesis. The study obtained over 8.5 million TCR beta CDR3 reads per mother and a few million per child. Microchimeric T cell clones that persisted were not detected.

The genes are TRBV29-1 and TRBJ2-3; D is uncertain. Source material: blood. This TCR came from a girl aged 2 to 10 in good health. In DNA form, the CDR3 reads TGCAGCGTTGCGAAAGATACGCAGTATTTT. Protein product: CSVAKDTQYF.